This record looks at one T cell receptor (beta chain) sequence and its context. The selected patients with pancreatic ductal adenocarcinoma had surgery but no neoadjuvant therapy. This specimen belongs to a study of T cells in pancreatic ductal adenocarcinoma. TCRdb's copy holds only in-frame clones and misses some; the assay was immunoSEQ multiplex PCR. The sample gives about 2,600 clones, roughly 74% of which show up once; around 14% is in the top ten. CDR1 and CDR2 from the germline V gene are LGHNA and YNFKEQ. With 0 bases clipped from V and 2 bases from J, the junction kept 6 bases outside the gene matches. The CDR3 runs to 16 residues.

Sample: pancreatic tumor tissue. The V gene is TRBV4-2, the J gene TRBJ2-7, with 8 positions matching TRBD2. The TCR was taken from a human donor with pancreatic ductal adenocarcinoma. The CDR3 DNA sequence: TGTGCCAGCAGCCAAGATCTCCGGGGGGGGCCCTACGAGCAGTACTTC. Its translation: CASSQDLRGGPYEQYF.